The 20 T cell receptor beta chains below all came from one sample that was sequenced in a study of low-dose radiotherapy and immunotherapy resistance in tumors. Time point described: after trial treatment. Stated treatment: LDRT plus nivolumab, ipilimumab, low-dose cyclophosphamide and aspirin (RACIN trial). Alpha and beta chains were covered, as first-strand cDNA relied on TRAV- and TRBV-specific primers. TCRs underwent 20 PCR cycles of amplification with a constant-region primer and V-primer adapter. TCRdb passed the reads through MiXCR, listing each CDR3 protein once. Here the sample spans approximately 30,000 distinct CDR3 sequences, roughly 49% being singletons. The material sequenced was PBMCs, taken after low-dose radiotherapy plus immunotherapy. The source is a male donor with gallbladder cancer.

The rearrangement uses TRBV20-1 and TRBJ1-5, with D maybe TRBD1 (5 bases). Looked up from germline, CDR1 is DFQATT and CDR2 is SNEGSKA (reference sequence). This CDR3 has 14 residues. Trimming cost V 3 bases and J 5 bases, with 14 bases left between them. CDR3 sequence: CSASPPGGHQPQHF. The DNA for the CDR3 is TGCAGTGCTAGTCCCCCCGGGGGTCATCAGCCCCAGCATTTT.

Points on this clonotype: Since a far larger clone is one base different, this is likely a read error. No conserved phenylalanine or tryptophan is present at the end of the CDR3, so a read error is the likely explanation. The CDR3 spells CASGTTRAYEQYI. The CDR3 DNA reads as TGTGCCAGTGGGACAACCCGGGCCTACGAGCAGTACATC. The chain is built from TRBV28 and TRBJ2-7, with D perhaps TRBD1 (6 bases). CDR1 MDHEN and CDR2 SYDVKM come from the germline V gene. The CDR3 extends over 13 amino acids. Trimming removed 9 bases at V and 2 bases at J, with 14 bases between.

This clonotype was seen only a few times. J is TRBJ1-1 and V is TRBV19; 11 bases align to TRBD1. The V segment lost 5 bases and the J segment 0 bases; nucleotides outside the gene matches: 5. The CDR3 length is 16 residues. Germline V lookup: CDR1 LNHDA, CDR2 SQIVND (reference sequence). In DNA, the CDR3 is TGTGCCAGTAGTCCCCGGGACAGGGGGGTGAACACTGAAGCTTTCTTT. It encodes CASSPRDRGVNTEAFF.

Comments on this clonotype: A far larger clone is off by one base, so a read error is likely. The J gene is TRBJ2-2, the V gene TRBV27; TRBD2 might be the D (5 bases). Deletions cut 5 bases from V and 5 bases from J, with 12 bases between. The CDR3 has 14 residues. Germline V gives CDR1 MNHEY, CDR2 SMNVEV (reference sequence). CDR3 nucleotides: TGTGCCAGCAGTGACGGCAGGACTACCGGGGAGCTGTTTTTT. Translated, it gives CASSDGRTTGELFF.

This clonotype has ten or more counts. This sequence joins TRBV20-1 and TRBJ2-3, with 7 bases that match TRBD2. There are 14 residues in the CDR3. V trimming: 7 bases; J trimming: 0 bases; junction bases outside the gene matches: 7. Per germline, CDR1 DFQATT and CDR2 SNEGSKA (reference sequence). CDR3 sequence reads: CSVRDYLSTDTQYF. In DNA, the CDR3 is TGCAGTGTAAGGGACTACCTAAGCACAGATACGCAGTATTTT.

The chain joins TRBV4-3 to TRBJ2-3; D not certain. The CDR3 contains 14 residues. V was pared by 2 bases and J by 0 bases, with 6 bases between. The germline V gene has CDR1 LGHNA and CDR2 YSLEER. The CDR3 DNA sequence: TGCGCCAGCAGCCAAAGACGGAGCACAGATACGCAGTATTTT. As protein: CASSQRRSTDTQYF.

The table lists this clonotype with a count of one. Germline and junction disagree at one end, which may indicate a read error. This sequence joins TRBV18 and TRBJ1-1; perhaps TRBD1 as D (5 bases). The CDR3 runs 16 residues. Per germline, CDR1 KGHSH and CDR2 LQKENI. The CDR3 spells CTSSPRGGLGNTEAFF. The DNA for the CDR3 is TGTACCAGCTCACCACGCGGGGGTTTGGGGAACACTGAAGCTTTCTTT.

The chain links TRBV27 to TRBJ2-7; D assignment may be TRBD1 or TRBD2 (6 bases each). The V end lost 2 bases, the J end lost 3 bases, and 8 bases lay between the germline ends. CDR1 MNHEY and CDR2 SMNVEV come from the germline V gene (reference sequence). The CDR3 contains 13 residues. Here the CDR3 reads CASSLGGGYEQYF. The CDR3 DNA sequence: TGTGCCAGCAGTTTAGGAGGGGGCTACGAGCAGTACTTC.

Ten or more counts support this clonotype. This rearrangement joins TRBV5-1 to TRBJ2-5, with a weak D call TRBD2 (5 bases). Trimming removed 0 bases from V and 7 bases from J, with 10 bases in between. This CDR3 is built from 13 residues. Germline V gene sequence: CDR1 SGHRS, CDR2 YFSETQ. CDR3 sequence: CASSLASGGTQYF. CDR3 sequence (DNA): TGCGCCAGCAGCTTGGCCTCAGGAGGGACCCAGTACTTC.

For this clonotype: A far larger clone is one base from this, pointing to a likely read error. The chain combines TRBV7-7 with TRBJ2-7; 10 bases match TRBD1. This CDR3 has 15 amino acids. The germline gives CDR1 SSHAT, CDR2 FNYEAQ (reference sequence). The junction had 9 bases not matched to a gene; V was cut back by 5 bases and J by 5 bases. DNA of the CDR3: TGTGCCAGCAGCAAGGGACAGGGGAGAGTCCACGAGCAGTACTTC. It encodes CASSKGQGRVHEQYF.

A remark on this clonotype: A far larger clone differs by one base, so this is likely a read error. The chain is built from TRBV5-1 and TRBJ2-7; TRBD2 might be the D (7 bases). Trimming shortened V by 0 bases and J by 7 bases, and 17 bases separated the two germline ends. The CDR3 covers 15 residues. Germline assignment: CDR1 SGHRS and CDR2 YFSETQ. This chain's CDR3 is CASSLDGGGANEQYF. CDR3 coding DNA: TGCGCCAGCAGCTTGGATGGAGGGGGGGCGAATGAGCAGTACTTC.

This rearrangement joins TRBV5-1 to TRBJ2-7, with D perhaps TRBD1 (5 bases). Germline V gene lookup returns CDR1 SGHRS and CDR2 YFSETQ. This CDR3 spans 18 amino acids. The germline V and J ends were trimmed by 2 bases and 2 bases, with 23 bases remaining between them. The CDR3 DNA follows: TGCGCCAGCAGCTTAACCCGACAGACCACCCGCATCGCCTACGAGCAGTACTTC. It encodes CASSLTRQTTRIAYEQYF.

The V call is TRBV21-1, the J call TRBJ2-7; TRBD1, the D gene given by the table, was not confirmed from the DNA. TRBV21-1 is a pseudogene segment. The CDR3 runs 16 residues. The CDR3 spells CASSKLVSTWGNEQYF. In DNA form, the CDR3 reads TGTGCCAGCAGCAAGTTAGTGTCAACGTGGGGGAATGAGCAGTACTTC.

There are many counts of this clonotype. The CDR3 protein is CASSSGRPPSNEQFF. Written as DNA, the CDR3 is TGTGCCAGCAGTTCAGGGAGGCCCCCTTCCAATGAGCAGTTCTTC. The chain combines TRBV27 with TRBJ2-1; possible D gene TRBD2, 6 bases. Germline loops: CDR1 MNHEY, CDR2 SMNVEV (reference sequence). The CDR3 is made up of 15 amino acids. Between the trimmed V and J ends, which lost 4 bases and 6 bases, there was a span of 16 bases.

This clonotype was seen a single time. CDR3 amino acids: CASRRGQGFGNTIYF. The CDR3 bases are TGTGCCAGCAGACGGGGACAGGGGTTCGGAAACACCATATATTTT. The rearrangement links TRBV7-2 to TRBJ1-3; 10 bases align to TRBD1. V shed 6 bases, J shed 4 bases, and the junction held 6 bases outside the gene matches. The germline CDR1 and CDR2 sequences are SGHTA and FQGNSA. The CDR3 has 15 amino acids.

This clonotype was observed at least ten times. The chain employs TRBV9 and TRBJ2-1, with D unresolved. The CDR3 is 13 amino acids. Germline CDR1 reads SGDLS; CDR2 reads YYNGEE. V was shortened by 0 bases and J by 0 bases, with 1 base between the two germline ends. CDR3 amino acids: CASSVASYNEQFF. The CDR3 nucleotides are TGTGCCAGCAGCGTAGCCTCCTACAATGAGCAGTTCTTC.

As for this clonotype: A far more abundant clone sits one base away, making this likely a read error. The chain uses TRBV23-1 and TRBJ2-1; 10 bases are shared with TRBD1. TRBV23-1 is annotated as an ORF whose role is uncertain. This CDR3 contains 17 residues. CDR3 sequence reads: CASRQFPDRGFLNEQFF. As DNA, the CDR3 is TGCGCCAGCAGACAATTCCCGGACAGGGGGTTTCTCAACGAGCAGTTCTTC.

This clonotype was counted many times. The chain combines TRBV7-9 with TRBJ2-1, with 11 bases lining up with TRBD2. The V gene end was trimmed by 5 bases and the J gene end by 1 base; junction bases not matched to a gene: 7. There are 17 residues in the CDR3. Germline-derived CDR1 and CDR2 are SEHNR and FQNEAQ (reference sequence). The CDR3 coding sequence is TGTGCCAGCAGCGGGGGGACTAGCGGAGGGTCCTACAATGAGCAGTTCTTC. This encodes CASSGGTSGGSYNEQFF.

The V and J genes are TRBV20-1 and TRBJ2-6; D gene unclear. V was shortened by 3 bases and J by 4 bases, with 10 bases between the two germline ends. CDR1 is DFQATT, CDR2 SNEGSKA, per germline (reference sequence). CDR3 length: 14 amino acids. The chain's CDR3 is CSASWGYGANVLTF. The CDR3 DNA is TGCAGTGCTAGTTGGGGTTACGGGGCCAACGTCCTGACTTTC.

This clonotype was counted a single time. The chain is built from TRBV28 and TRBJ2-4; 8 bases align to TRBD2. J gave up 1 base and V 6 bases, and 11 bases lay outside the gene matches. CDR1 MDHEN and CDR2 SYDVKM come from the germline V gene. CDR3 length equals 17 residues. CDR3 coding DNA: TGTGCCAGCAGCAGATCGAGCGGGAGATGGGCCAAAAACATTCAGTACTTC. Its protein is CASSRSSGRWAKNIQYF.